A selection of T cell receptor beta chains follows, all from one sample in a study of regulatory T cells in long-lasting Graves disease. One entry per CDR3 protein, called by TCRdb with MiXCR from the multiplex PCR reads. Among 560,000 or so distinct CDR3 sequences listed, 15% to 20% were seen once. The same data also contributed to another study, on T cells in Graves' hyperthyroidism and ophthalmopathy.

Sequenced here: peripheral blood mononuclear cells (PBMCs), sampled at new diagnosis, from a patient treated with antithyroid drugs. All receptors derive from a man aged 18 to 30 with Graves disease. CDR3s include the opening cysteine and the closing phenylalanine or tryptophan. The order of the fields is D gene, CDR3 length, V gene, J gene, clone size, CDR3 protein, CDR3 DNA. A D gene is named only where the DNA matches it firmly. Clone size is shown for a subset of rows, as once, few, many or a class of expanded clone.

-,13,TRBV20-1,TRBJ1-1,many,CSALTPENTEAFF,TGCAGTGCGCTTACCCCAGAAAACACTGAAGCTTTCTTT
TRBD2,12,TRBV30,TRBJ2-5,many,CAMGLAWETQYF,TGTGCCATGGGACTAGCTTGGGAGACCCAGTACTTC
-,15,TRBV13,TRBJ1-5,many,CASSLGRNSNQPQHF,TGTGCCAGCAGCTTAGGACGAAATAGCAATCAGCCCCAGCATTTT
-,14,TRBV20-1,TRBJ1-1,many,CSARAGNIDTEAFF,TGCAGTGCTAGAGCCGGTAACATAGACACTGAAGCTTTCTTT
-,15,TRBV10-3,TRBJ1-3,-,CAISQGREAGNTIYF,TGTGCCATCAGTCAAGGCAGGGAGGCTGGAAACACCATATATTTT
-,13,TRBV20-1,TRBJ1-2,once,CSASSRGDVGYTF,TGCAGTGCCTCTAGTAGGGGGGACGTGGGCTACACCTTC
-,13,TRBV30,TRBJ2-1,many,CAKTEEGRDEQFF,TGTGCCAAAACGGAGGAGGGTCGAGATGAGCAGTTCTTC
TRBD2,18,TRBV28,TRBJ2-1,few,CASRASGSPRGSYNEQFF,TGTGCCAGCAGGGCTAGCGGGAGTCCGAGGGGCTCCTACAATGAGCAGTTCTTC
-,14,TRBV5-1,TRBJ2-3,once,CASSPDGNTDTQYF,TGCGCCAGCAGCCCGGATGGAAACACAGATACGCAGTATTTT
TRBD1,15,TRBV4-1,TRBJ2-7,-,CASSPPGQGGHEQYF,TGCGCCAGCAGCCCCCCGGGACAGGGGGGGCACGAGCAGTACTTC
-,12,TRBV12-3/TRBV12-4,TRBJ1-1,many,CASRRGVTEAFF,TGTGCCAGCAGAAGGGGGGTTACTGAAGCTTTCTTT
TRBD2,13,TRBV20-1,TRBJ2-7,many,CSALLAGSYEQYF,TGCAGTGCTTTACTAGCGGGTAGCTACGAGCAGTACTTC
-,17,TRBV3-1,TRBJ2-2,many,CASSQGLVGVVGGELFF,TGTGCCAGCAGCCAAGGGCTCGTGGGAGTGGTTGGCGGGGAGCTGTTTTTT
-,18,TRBV5-1,TRBJ1-1,few,CASSLTNWWGRENTEAFF,TGCGCCAGCAGCCTTACCAATTGGTGGGGCAGGGAGAACACTGAAGCTTTCTTT
-,15,TRBV27,TRBJ1-2,many,CASSHYRGGKYGYTF,TGTGCCAGCAGCCATTACCGGGGAGGGAAGTATGGCTACACCTTC
TRBD1,13,TRBV7-9,TRBJ2-7,few,CASSEGQGREQYF,TGTGCCAGCAGCGAAGGACAGGGTAGGGAGCAGTACTTC
TRBD2,13,TRBV7-3,TRBJ2-7,-,CASSPSGSGEQYF,TGTGCCAGCAGCCCCAGCGGGAGTGGAGAGCAGTACTTC
TRBD1,14,TRBV7-3,TRBJ1-2,many,CASSPDRGGYGYTF,TGTGCCAGCAGCCCGGACAGGGGGGGCTATGGCTACACCTTC
TRBD2,15,TRBV12-3/TRBV12-4,TRBJ2-5,many,CASSFPRGGQETQYF,TGTGCCAGCAGTTTCCCCCGGGGGGGACAAGAGACCCAGTACTTC
-,17,TRBV9,TRBJ2-2,-,CASNPGRGRAGQEELLF,TGTGCCAGCAACCCCGGAAGGGGGAGGGCCGGCCAGGAGGAGCTGCTTTTT
TRBD1,13,TRBV5-1,TRBJ1-1,many,CASSETGGTEAFF,TGTGCCAGCAGTGAGACAGGGGGCACTGAAGCTTTCTTT
-,15,TRBV3-1,TRBJ2-1,-,CASSQSRGWGNEQFF,TGTGCCAGCAGCCAAAGCCGGGGTTGGGGAAATGAGCAGTTCTTC
TRBD2,16,TRBV12-3/TRBV12-4,TRBJ2-1,-,CASSPVVLAGGNEQFF,TGTGCCAGCAGTCCAGTAGTACTAGCGGGAGGCAATGAGCAGTTCTTC
TRBD1,15,TRBV5-1,TRBJ2-7,many,CASSLVSGQGYEQYF,TGCGCCAGCAGCTTGGTGTCGGGACAGGGCTACGAGCAGTACTTC
TRBD1,15,TRBV12-3/TRBV12-4,TRBJ2-1,many,CASSIGQGGYNEQFF,TGTGCCAGCAGCATAGGACAGGGAGGCTACAATGAGCAGTTCTTC
-,15,TRBV5-1,TRBJ2-5,once,CASSLVYRLQETQYF,TGCGCCAGCAGCTTGGTCTATCGGCTTCAAGAGACCCAGTACTTC
-,16,TRBV24-1,TRBJ2-3,-,CATSPTRTDITDTQYF,TGTGCCACCAGTCCTACCCGGACAGACATCACAGATACGCAGTATTTT
TRBD1,16,TRBV7-9,TRBJ2-5,-,CASSDGTGGHPGTQYF,TGTGCCAGCAGCGATGGGACAGGCGGCCATCCGGGGACCCAGTACTTC
TRBD2,15,TRBV15,TRBJ2-3,-,CATSTGGRAEDTQYF,TGTGCCACCAGCACCGGCGGGAGGGCGGAAGATACGCAGTATTTT
-,16,TRBV12-3/TRBV12-4,TRBJ2-4,many,CASSPRQGGRGNIQYF,TGTGCCAGCAGTCCCCGACAGGGAGGAAGGGGAAACATTCAGTACTTC
-,15,TRBV4-1,TRBJ2-3,-,CASSQDMQSRGSQYF,TGCGCCAGCAGCCAGGACATGCAGAGTCGTGGTTCGCAGTATTTT
TRBD2,16,TRBV20-1,TRBJ2-2,few,CSAPAGGSGNTGELFF,TGCAGTGCTCCAGCGGGAGGATCGGGGAACACCGGGGAGCTGTTTTTT
-,15,TRBV4-2,TRBJ2-1,-,CASSQEVGLRARQFF,TGTGCCAGCAGCCAAGAGGTGGGCCTACGGGCTAGGCAGTTCTTC
TRBD1,15,TRBV28,TRBJ2-7,-,CASSPQGDPPYEQYF,TGTGCCAGCAGCCCGCAGGGGGACCCCCCTTACGAGCAGTACTTC
TRBD2,16,TRBV7-3,TRBJ2-7,-,CASSLKGGQGDYEQYF,TGTGCCAGCAGCTTAAAGGGAGGGCAGGGCGACTACGAGCAGTACTTC
TRBD2,16,TRBV9,TRBJ2-2,few,CASSVWAGGSSGELFF,TGTGCCAGCAGCGTGTGGGCCGGCGGGAGTTCCGGGGAGCTGTTTTTT
TRBD2,14,TRBV19,TRBJ2-1,few,CASRLLAGRNEQFF,TGTGCCAGTAGACTACTAGCGGGTCGAAATGAGCAGTTCTTC
-,16,TRBV18,TRBJ1-2,few,CASSPPESTLGYGYTF,TGTGCCAGCTCACCACCGGAGAGCACCCTAGGCTATGGCTACACCTTC
-,15,TRBV3-1,TRBJ2-4,many,CASSQDWGTKNIQYF,TGTGCCAGCAGCCAAGACTGGGGGACCAAAAACATTCAGTACTTC
TRBD2,15,TRBV29-1,TRBJ2-5,few,CSVEILAGRGGTQYF,TGCAGCGTTGAAATCCTAGCGGGCCGAGGGGGGACCCAGTACTTC
TRBD1,14,TRBV2,TRBJ1-5,-,CASKGGYGNQPQHF,TGTGCCAGCAAAGGGGGCTATGGCAATCAGCCCCAGCATTTT
-,14,TRBV12-3/TRBV12-4,TRBJ2-7,few,CASSFEARAYEQYF,TGTGCCAGCAGTTTCGAGGCTCGAGCTTACGAGCAGTACTTC
TRBD2,17,TRBV12-3/TRBV12-4,TRBJ2-1,many,CASSLGLAGDLYNEQFF,TGTGCCAGCAGTCTAGGACTAGCGGGAGATCTTTACAATGAGCAGTTCTTC
TRBD2,13,TRBV6-2/TRBV6-3,TRBJ2-1,few,CASRGGGPGEQFF,TGTGCCAGCCGGGGGGGAGGGCCCGGTGAGCAGTTCTTC
TRBD2,15,TRBV20-1,TRBJ2-5,few,CSARKLAGSGETQYF,TGCAGTGCTAGAAAACTAGCGGGAAGTGGAGAGACCCAGTACTTC
-,13,TRBV30,TRBJ2-7,many,CAWSKADSYEQYF,TGTGCCTGGAGTAAGGCCGACTCCTACGAGCAGTACTTC
TRBD1,15,TRBV5-5,TRBJ1-2,few,CASSRDRAILYGYTF,TGTGCCAGCAGCCGCGACAGGGCTATCCTCTATGGCTACACCTTC
-,14,TRBV4-1,TRBJ1-1,few,CASSPRTADTEAFF,TGCGCCAGCAGCCCCCGGACAGCGGACACTGAAGCTTTCTTT
-,11,TRBV6-1,TRBJ1-1,-,CAGGIGTEAFF,TGTGCCGGGGGGATAGGCACTGAAGCTTTCTTT
-,14,TRBV24-1,TRBJ2-5,many,CATSARDGRETQYF,TGTGCCACCAGTGCCAGGGATGGGAGGGAGACCCAGTACTTC
TRBD2,15,TRBV29-1,TRBJ2-2,few,CSVEGMAGGAGELFF,TGCAGCGTTGAGGGGATGGCGGGAGGAGCCGGGGAGCTGTTTTTT
TRBD1,17,TRBV7-3,TRBJ2-1,many,CASSLNPGAGGYNEQFF,TGTGCCAGCAGCTTAAATCCCGGGGCAGGGGGTTACAATGAGCAGTTCTTC
TRBD1,15,TRBV12-3/TRBV12-4,TRBJ1-5,few,CASRSGQGRNQPQHF,TGTGCCAGCAGGTCCGGACAGGGGCGCAATCAGCCCCAGCATTTT
TRBD1,14,TRBV7-8,TRBJ1-5,few,CASSPTGGCQPQHF,TGTGCCAGCAGCCCTACAGGGGGCTGTCAGCCCCAGCATTTT
-,17,TRBV5-1,TRBJ2-4,few,CASSLEIQGLGGNIQYF,TGCGCCAGCAGCCTGGAAATACAGGGGCTGGGGGGAAACATTCAGTACTTC
-,14,TRBV4-2,TRBJ1-1,few,CASSQIDGNTEAFF,TGTGCCAGCAGCCAGATCGACGGGAACACTGAAGCTTTCTTT
-,14,TRBV12-3/TRBV12-4,TRBJ2-5,many,CASTLRQEGETQYF,TGTGCCAGCACCTTGAGACAGGAGGGAGAGACCCAGTACTTC
-,12,TRBV7-9,TRBJ2-5,many,CASSRSGETQYF,TGTGCCAGCAGTCGGTCGGGGGAGACCCAGTACTTC
TRBD1,15,TRBV28,TRBJ1-2,many,CASKRQGRTNYGYTF,TGTGCCAGCAAACGACAGGGGCGAACCAACTATGGCTACACCTTC